This is a list of T cell receptor beta chains from one sample in a study of T cells expressing NK-cell markers. TCRdb reprocessed the 5' RACE reads and stores each CDR3 protein as one record, lacking DNA. Reported are 500,000 to 700,000 distinct CDR3 sequences; the ten largest clones contain around 4%. Sequencing input: blood T cells: a sorted CD56 or NKG2C T cell subset, CD4+ or CD8+ T cells, or bulk PBMC T cells (not recorded which). These receptors were obtained from a man between 18 and 29 years old in good health. Both conserved end residues are part of each CDR3. The order of the fields is J gene, V gene, CDR3 protein.

TRBJ2-1	TRBV5-1	CASSPGVLAGENYNEQFF
TRBJ2-1	TRBV4-1	CASSQDRLSGSYNEQFF
TRBJ1-2	TRBV20-1	CSARDQMTGIANYGYTF
TRBJ2-7	TRBV7-2	CASSLDWVAEEQYF
TRBJ2-3	TRBV2	CASSATAVYPDTQYF
TRBJ2-2	TRBV9	CASSVSGRAYGELFF
TRBJ1-2	TRBV6-1	CASSADRGPGYTF
TRBJ2-5	TRBV5-6	CASSPPQLGGETQYF
TRBJ2-2	TRBV14	CASSQEDRTGELFF
TRBJ2-3	TRBV6-1	CASWSVGRAFDTQYF
TRBJ1-6	TRBV12-3/TRBV12-4	CASTYQTGVGSPLHF
TRBJ2-1	TRBV5-1	CASSLDLLAGSYNEQFF
TRBJ1-2	TRBV5-5	CASRTESFRGYTF
TRBJ2-2	TRBV18	CASSPRQASGTGELFF
TRBJ2-3	TRBV29-1	CSVGKLLSTDTQYF
TRBJ2-2	TRBV20-1	CSAPPGVANTGELFF
TRBJ1-6	TRBV20-1	CSARVGQGGSPLHF
TRBJ2-3	TRBV5-1	CASRRSSSGTTSTDTQYF
TRBJ2-7	TRBV7-9	CASSPTSGTLYEQYF
TRBJ1-1	TRBV3-1	CASSQGGASAFF
TRBJ2-3	TRBV20-1	CSASLAGMSNTQYF
TRBJ2-7	TRBV15	CATSRGADNSYEQYF